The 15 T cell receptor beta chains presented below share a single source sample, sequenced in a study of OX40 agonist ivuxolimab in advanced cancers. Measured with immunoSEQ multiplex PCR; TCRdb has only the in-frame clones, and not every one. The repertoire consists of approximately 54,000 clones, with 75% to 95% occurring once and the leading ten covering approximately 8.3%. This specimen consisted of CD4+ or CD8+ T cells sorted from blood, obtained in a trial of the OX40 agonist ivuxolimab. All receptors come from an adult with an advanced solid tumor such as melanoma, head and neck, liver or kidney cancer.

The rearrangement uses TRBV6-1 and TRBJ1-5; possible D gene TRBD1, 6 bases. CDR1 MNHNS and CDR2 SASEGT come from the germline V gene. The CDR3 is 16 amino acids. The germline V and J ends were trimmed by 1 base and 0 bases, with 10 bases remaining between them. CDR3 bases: TGTGCCAGCAGTGAAGGGACAGTTTATAGCAATCAGCCCCAGCATTTT. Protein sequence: CASSEGTVYSNQPQHF.

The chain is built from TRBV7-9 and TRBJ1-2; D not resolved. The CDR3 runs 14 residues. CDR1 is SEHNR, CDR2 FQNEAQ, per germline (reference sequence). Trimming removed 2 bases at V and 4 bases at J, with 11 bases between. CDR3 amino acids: CASSLLDNAYGYTF. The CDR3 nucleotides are TGTGCCAGCAGCTTACTCGACAATGCCTATGGCTACACCTTC.

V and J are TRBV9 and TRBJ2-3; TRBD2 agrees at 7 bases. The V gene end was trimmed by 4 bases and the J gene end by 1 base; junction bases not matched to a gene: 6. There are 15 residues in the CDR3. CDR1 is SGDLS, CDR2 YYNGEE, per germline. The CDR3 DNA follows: TGTGCCAGCAGCCCCTATGCGGGGGGCACAGATACGCAGTATTTT. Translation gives CASSPYAGGTDTQYF.

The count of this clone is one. The CDR3 bases are TGTGCCAGCAGTTTCTTGGGACAAAGCAATCAGCCCCAGCATTTT. Its protein is CASSFLGQSNQPQHF. The chain carries TRBV27 and TRBJ1-5, with a weak D call TRBD1 (6 bases). The CDR3 covers 15 residues. V was trimmed by 3 bases and J by 1 base, leaving 10 bases between them. CDR1 is MNHEY, CDR2 SMNVEV, per germline (reference sequence).

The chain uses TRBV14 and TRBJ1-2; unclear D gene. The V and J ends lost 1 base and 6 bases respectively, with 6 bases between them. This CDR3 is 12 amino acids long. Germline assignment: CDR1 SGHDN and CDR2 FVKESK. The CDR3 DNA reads TGTGCCAGCAGCCAAGGGAGCCATGGCTACACCTTC. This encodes CASSQGSHGYTF.

CDR3 protein: CASSFGGSETQYF. CDR3 in DNA: TGTGCCAGCAGTTTTGGGGGTTCAGAGACCCAGTACTTC. The rearrangement joins TRBV27 to TRBJ2-5; either TRBD1 or TRBD2 may fit D (5 bases each). The CDR3 length is 13 residues. Germline values: CDR1 MNHEY, CDR2 SMNVEV (reference sequence). V lost 3 bases and J lost 4, with 9 bases in between.

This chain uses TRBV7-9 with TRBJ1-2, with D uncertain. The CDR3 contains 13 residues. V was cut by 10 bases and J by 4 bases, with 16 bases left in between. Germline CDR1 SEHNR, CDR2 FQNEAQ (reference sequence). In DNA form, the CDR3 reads TGTGCCATCGTCCGTCGGGGAGGCTATGGCTACACCTTC. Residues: CAIVRRGGYGYTF.

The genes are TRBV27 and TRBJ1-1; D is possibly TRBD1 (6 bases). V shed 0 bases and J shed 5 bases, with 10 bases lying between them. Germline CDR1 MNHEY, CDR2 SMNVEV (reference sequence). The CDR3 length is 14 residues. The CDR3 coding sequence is TGTGCCAGCAGTTTATCGACAGGAGGGACTGAAGCTTTCTTT. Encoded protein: CASSLSTGGTEAFF.

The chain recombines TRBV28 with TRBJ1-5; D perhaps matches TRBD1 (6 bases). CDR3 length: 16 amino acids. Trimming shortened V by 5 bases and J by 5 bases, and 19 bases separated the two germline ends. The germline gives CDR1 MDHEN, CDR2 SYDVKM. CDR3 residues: CASSPEVTGIHQPQHF. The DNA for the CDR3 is TGTGCCAGCAGTCCAGAGGTAACAGGGATCCATCAGCCCCAGCATTTT.

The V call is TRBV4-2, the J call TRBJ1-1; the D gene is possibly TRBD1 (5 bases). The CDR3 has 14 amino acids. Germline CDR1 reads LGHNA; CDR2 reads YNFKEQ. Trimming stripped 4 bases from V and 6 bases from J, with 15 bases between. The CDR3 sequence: CASSPEGSGAEAFF. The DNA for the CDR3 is TGTGCCAGCAGCCCCGAAGGATCGGGGGCTGAAGCTTTCTTT.

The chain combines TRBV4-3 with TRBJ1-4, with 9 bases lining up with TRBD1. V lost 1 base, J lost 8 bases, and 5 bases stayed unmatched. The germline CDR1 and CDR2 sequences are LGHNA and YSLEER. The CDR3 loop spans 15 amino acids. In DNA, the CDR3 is TGCGCCAGCAGCCAAGGGACAGGGGCAATCGAAAAACTGTTTTTT. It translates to CASSQGTGAIEKLFF.

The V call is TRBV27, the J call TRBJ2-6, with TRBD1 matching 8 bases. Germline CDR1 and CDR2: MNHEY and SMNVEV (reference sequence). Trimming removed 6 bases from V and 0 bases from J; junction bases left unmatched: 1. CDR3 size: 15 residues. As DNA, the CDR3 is TGTGCCAGCAGAACAGGGGGCTCTGGGGCCAACGTCCTGACTTTC. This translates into CASRTGGSGANVLTF.

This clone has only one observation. As DNA, the CDR3 is TGCGCCAGCAGCCGTAACAGGGACAGATGGAATGAGCAGTTCTTC. It encodes CASSRNRDRWNEQFF. V usage is TRBV4-1 and J usage is TRBJ2-1, with 7 positions matching TRBD1. CDR3 length: 15 amino acids. J gave up 7 bases and V 4 bases, and 10 bases lay outside the gene matches. Germline CDR1 reads MGHRA; CDR2 reads YSYEKL.

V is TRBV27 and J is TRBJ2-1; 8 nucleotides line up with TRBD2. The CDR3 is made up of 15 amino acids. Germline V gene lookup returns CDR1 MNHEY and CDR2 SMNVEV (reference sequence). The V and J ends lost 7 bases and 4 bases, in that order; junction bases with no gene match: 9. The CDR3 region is CASTSGVAGYNEQFF. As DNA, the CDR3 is TGTGCCAGCACCTCCGGGGTAGCGGGATACAATGAGCAGTTCTTC.

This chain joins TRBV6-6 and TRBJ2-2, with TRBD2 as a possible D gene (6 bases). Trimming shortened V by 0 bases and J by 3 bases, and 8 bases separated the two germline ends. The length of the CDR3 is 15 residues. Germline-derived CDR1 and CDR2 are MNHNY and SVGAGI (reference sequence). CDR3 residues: CASSYSVADTGELFF. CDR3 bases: TGTGCCAGCAGTTACTCGGTAGCGGACACCGGGGAGCTGTTTTTT.